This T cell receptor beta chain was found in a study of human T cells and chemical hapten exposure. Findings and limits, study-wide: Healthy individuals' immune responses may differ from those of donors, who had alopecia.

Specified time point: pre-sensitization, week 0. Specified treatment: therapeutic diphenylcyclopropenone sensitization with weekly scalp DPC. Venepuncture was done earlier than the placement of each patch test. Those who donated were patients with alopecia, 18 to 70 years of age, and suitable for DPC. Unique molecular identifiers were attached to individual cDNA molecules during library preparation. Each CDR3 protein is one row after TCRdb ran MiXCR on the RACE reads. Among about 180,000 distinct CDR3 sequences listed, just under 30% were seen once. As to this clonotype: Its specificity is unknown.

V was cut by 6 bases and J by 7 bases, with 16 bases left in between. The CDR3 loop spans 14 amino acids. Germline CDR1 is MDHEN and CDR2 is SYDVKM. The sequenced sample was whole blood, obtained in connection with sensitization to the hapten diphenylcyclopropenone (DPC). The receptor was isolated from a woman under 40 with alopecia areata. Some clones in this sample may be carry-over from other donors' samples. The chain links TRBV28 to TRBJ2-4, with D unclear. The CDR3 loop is CASSLWALRNIQYF. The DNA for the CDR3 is TGTGCCAGCAGCCTTTGGGCCCTTAGGAACATTCAGTACTTC.